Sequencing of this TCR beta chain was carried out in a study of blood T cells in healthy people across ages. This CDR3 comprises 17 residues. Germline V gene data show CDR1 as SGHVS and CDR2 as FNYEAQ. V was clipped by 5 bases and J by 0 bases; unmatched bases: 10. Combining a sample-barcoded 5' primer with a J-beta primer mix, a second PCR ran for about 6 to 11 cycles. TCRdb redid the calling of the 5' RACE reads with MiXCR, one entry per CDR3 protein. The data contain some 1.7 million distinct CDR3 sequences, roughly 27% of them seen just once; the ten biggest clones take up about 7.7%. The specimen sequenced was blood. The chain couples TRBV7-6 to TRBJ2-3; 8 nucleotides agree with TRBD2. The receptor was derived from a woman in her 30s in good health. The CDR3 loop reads CASSLGAAGASTDTQYF. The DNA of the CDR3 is TGTGCCAGCAGCCTGGGCGCAGCGGGGGCCAGCACAGATACGCAGTATTTT.